The 7 T cell receptor beta chains presented below share a single source sample, sequenced in a study of cytomegalovirus exposure and HLA in healthy donors. Primers for the PCR totalled 60 Vbeta and 13 Jbeta. TCRdb's copy holds only in-frame clones and misses some; the assay was immunoSEQ multiplex PCR. The sample consists of some 120,000 clones, less than 85% of them appearing once. Source material: PBMCs. All receptors come from a man aged 30 to 45 in good health and CMV-seropositive.

The chain has TRBV5-1 and TRBJ2-1; 8 positions agree with TRBD1. The germline V gene has CDR1 SGHRS and CDR2 YFSETQ. The CDR3 spans 17 residues. V shed 0 bases, J shed 7 bases, and the junction held 12 bases outside the gene matches. The DNA of the CDR3 is TGCGCCAGCAGCTTGGGATCGAGGACAGGGAACTTGAATGAGCAGTTCTTC. This codes for CASSLGSRTGNLNEQFF.

The rearrangement uses TRBV6-1 and TRBJ1-4, with a possible D match to TRBD1 (6 bases). Trimming shortened V by 5 bases and J by 8 bases, and 15 bases separated the two germline ends. The CDR3 totals 14 residues. Germline CDR1 is MNHNS and CDR2 is SASEGT. CDR3 nucleotides: TGTGCCAGCAGTCGTGACAGGATAGAGGAAAAACTGTTTTTT. It yields the protein CASSRDRIEEKLFF.

The chain links TRBV7-3 to TRBJ2-3, with unresolved D. Germline lookup yields CDR1 SGHTA and CDR2 FQGTGA. Trimming removed 4 bases from V and 1 base from J, with 9 bases in between. This CDR3 region has 14 residues. The CDR3 loop reads CASSSPERTDTQYF. The CDR3 DNA reads as TGTGCCAGCAGCTCCCCGGAGCGCACAGATACGCAGTATTTT.

DNA of the CDR3: TGTGCCAGCTCACTTGACAGGGGGTTCAATCAGCCCCAGCATTTT. Its protein is CASSLDRGFNQPQHF. The V and J genes are TRBV18 and TRBJ1-5; 9 nucleotides agree with TRBD1. The germline gives CDR1 KGHSH, CDR2 LQKENI. The CDR3 is made up of 15 amino acids. V gave up 4 bases and J gave up 3 bases; unmatched junction bases: 4. The complete variable domain, with remaining parts taken from reference TRBV18 and TRBJ1-5, reads NAGVMQNPRHLVRRRGQEARLRCSPMKGHSHVYWYRQLPEEGLKFMVYLQKENIIDESGMPKERFSAEFPKEGPSILRIQQVVRGDSAAYFCASSLDRGFNQPQHFGDGTRLSIL.

The J gene is TRBJ2-1, the V gene TRBV7-8; TRBD1 is a possible D gene (6 bases). V was shortened by 1 base and J by 5 bases, with 6 bases between the two germline ends. Germline V gene lookup returns CDR1 SGHVS and CDR2 FQNEAQ. The CDR3 has 13 residues. CDR3 residues: CASSLDRDNEQFF. The CDR3 region has the DNA TGTGCCAGCAGCTTAGACAGGGACAATGAGCAGTTCTTC.

In this sample, this clone turned up once. V usage is TRBV6-1 and J usage is TRBJ2-7, with 10 bases identical to TRBD2. Germline V gives CDR1 MNHNS, CDR2 SASEGT. With V trimmed by 7 bases and J by 3 bases, 6 bases remained unmatched. The CDR3 is 14 amino acids. The CDR3 protein is CASTSGGANYEQYF. The DNA for the CDR3 is TGTGCCAGCACCAGCGGGGGGGCTAACTACGAGCAGTACTTC.

This chain joins TRBV25-1 and TRBJ2-7; unclear D gene. Germline lookup yields CDR1 MGHDK and CDR2 SYGVNS. Trimming took 4 bases from V and 3 from J, leaving 4 bases between them. The CDR3 totals 11 residues. The CDR3: CASSGGYEQYF. CDR3 in DNA: TGTGCCAGCAGTGGAGGCTACGAGCAGTACTTC.